These 5 T cell receptor beta chains came from one sample sequenced in a study of blood T cell repertoires in COVID-19. The table came from immunoSEQ multiplex PCR; TCRdb's copy has only in-frame clones and leaves some out. The top ten clones hold about 2% of a sample with about 480,000 clones, 88% of them seen once. What was sequenced was PBMCs or T cells enriched from blood (not recorded which). Source of these receptors: a woman in her thirties or forties who had recovered from COVID-19.

This sequence joins TRBV29-1 and TRBJ2-2; D may be TRBD1 (5 bases). Trimming left V 2 bases short and J 5 bases short, with 15 bases between. This CDR3 has 15 amino acids. Germline CDR1 and CDR2: SQVTM and ANQGSEA. CDR3 sequence: CSVESLHKGTGELFF. The CDR3 DNA follows: TGCAGCGTTGAAAGTCTACACAAGGGGACCGGGGAGCTGTTTTTT.

CDR3 bases: TGCAGCGCGGGGACACGTCAATCCTACGAGCAGTACTTC. It yields the protein CSAGTRQSYEQYF. This chain uses TRBV29-1 with TRBJ2-7; possibly TRBD1 for D (6 bases). Germline V gives CDR1 SQVTM, CDR2 ANQGSEA. The V and J ends lost 7 bases and 1 base respectively, with 14 bases between them. The CDR3 contains 13 residues.

This chain links TRBV2 with TRBJ2-1; a possible D gene is TRBD2 (6 bases). CDR3 size: 17 residues. The germline V and J ends were trimmed by 6 bases and 2 bases, with 20 bases remaining between them. Germline assignment: CDR1 SNHLY and CDR2 FYNNEI. This chain's CDR3 is CASSLRASAPTYNEQFF. CDR3 nucleotides: TGTGCCAGCAGCCTACGGGCTAGCGCCCCCACCTACAATGAGCAGTTCTTC.

In DNA, the CDR3 is TGTGCCAGCAGCGGGAAGCGGGAGCCCACAGATACGCAGTATTTT. It specifies CASSGKREPTDTQYF. V is TRBV5-4 and J is TRBJ2-3, with 8 bases lining up with TRBD2. The CDR3 totals 15 residues. The V and J ends lost 4 bases and 2 bases, in that order; junction bases with no gene match: 6. CDR1 is SGHNT, CDR2 YYREEE, per germline (reference sequence).

This chain uses TRBV7-2 with TRBJ2-7, with D possibly TRBD2 on 5 matching bases. Germline V CDR1 and CDR2: SGHTA, FQGNSA. V was clipped by 5 bases and J by 3 bases, with 26 bases between them. This CDR3 comprises 18 residues. The CDR3 DNA reads TGTGCCAGCAGCACCTATCTGGTAATCTCTAGCACCTTCTACGAGCAGTACTTC. Residues: CASSTYLVISSTFYEQYF.